The rows below give T cell receptor beta chains drawn from one sample of a study of CD8 T cells and mutated HIV epitopes. Via MiXCR, TCRdb re-called the single-cell sequencing reads, giving one row per CDR3 protein. Seen here are around 100 distinct CDR3 sequences, over 50% observed once, and the top ten hold about 99%. For these TCRs, the target antigens are not known. The sequences come from CD8+ T cells from blood cultured with a non-adapted viral peptide, collected during chronic HIV-1 infection. The receptors were gathered from a man aged 45-65 years with HIV-1 infection. Both conserved end residues are part of each CDR3. A D gene is named only where the DNA matches it firmly. The size field is filled for only some rows; it gives once, few, many or a size class.

v_call: TRBV30; d_call: NA; clone_size: NA; j_call: TRBJ2-3; cdr3_aa: CAWSVPGLHLDRGTDTQYF; cdr3_nt: TGTGCCTGGAGTGTACCCGGACTACACCTCGATCGGGGCACAGATACGCAGTATTTT
v_call: TRBV20-1; d_call: TRBD2; clone_size: NA; j_call: TRBJ2-1; cdr3_aa: CSASNMGAGGYNEQFF; cdr3_nt: TGCAGTGCTAGTAACATGGGAGCGGGGGGGTACAATGAGCAGTTCTTC
v_call: TRBV4-3; d_call: NA; clone_size: large; j_call: TRBJ1-5; cdr3_aa: CASSSSGGYNQPQHF; cdr3_nt: TGTGCCAGCAGTTCGTCGGGGGGGTACAATCAGCCCCAGCATTTT
v_call: TRBV30; d_call: TRBD1; clone_size: few; j_call: TRBJ1-6; cdr3_aa: CASGMTGVSYNSPLHF; cdr3_nt: TGTGCCAGCGGGATGACAGGGGTCTCCTATAATTCACCCCTCCACTTT
v_call: TRBV7-9; d_call: NA; clone_size: hyperexpanded; j_call: TRBJ2-1; cdr3_aa: CASSLGDEYNEQFF; cdr3_nt: TGTGCCAGCAGCTTAGGAGACGAGTACAATGAGCAGTTCTTC
v_call: TRBV30; d_call: NA; clone_size: NA; j_call: TRBJ1-6; cdr3_aa: CTWSPQQRSNF; cdr3_nt: TGTACCTGGAGTCCTCAGCAGCGATCTAACTTT
v_call: TRBV7-2; d_call: NA; clone_size: NA; j_call: TRBJ2-1; cdr3_aa: CASSPGTSNTGEQFF; cdr3_nt: TGTGCCAGCAGCCCCGGGACATCGAACACCGGGGAGCAGTTCTTC
v_call: TRBV6-6; d_call: NA; clone_size: large; j_call: TRBJ2-1; cdr3_aa: CASSFSAANNEQFF; cdr3_nt: TGTGCCAGCAGTTTTTCGGCAGCTAACAATGAGCAGTTCTTC
v_call: TRBV20-1; d_call: TRBD1; clone_size: NA; j_call: TRBJ1-5; cdr3_aa: CSAVTLWGQGANQPQHF; cdr3_nt: TGCAGTGCTGTAACATTGTGGGGACAGGGCGCCAATCAGCCCCAGCATTTT
v_call: TRBV4-3; d_call: NA; clone_size: NA; j_call: TRBJ2-1; cdr3_aa: CTSSLGDEYNEQFF; cdr3_nt: TGCACCAGCAGCTTAGGAGACGAGTACAATGAGCAGTTCTTC
v_call: TRBV7-9; d_call: NA; clone_size: few; j_call: TRBJ2-2; cdr3_aa: CASSLGDEYNELFF; cdr3_nt: TGTGCCAGCAGCTTAGGAGACGAGTACAATGAGCTGTTTTTT
v_call: TRBV20-1; d_call: NA; clone_size: NA; j_call: TRBJ1-6; cdr3_aa: CSASNKGRVNGQLF; cdr3_nt: TGCAGTGCTAGTAACAAGGGCCGGGTGAATGGGCAGTTGTTT
v_call: TRBV20-1; d_call: NA; clone_size: NA; j_call: TRBJ1-6; cdr3_aa: CSGINAELRNMGLHF; cdr3_nt: TGCAGTGGTATCAACGCAGAGTTGCGGAACATGGGCCTCCACTTT
v_call: TRBV30; d_call: NA; clone_size: NA; j_call: TRBJ1-1; cdr3_aa: CARSVPGLYLDRGTEASF; cdr3_nt: TGTGCCCGGAGTGTACCCGGACTATACCTCGATCGGGGCACTGAAGCTTCCTTT
v_call: TRBV20-1; d_call: TRBD2; clone_size: NA; j_call: TRBJ2-1; cdr3_aa: CSASSLSGEGEQFF; cdr3_nt: TGCAGTGCCAGCAGTCTTAGCGGGGAAGGGGAGCAGTTCTTC
v_call: TRBV30; d_call: NA; clone_size: large; j_call: TRBJ1-2; cdr3_aa: CAWSPQQRSNYGYTF; cdr3_nt: TGTGCCTGGAGTCCTCAGCAGCGATCTAACTATGGCTACACCTTC
v_call: TRBV20-1; d_call: TRBD2; clone_size: few; j_call: TRBJ2-1; cdr3_aa: CSLSGEGEQFF; cdr3_nt: TGCAGTCTTAGCGGGGAAGGGGAGCAGTTCTTC
v_call: TRBV6-6; d_call: TRBD2; clone_size: hyperexpanded; j_call: TRBJ2-1; cdr3_aa: CASSLSGEGEQFF; cdr3_nt: TGCGCCAGCAGTCTTAGCGGGGAAGGGGAGCAGTTCTTC
v_call: TRBV20-1; d_call: TRBD1; clone_size: NA; j_call: TRBJ1-5; cdr3_aa: CSASNIVGTGVVYQPQHF; cdr3_nt: TGCAGTGCTAGTAACATTGTGGGGACAGGGGTAGTCTATCAGCCCCAGCATTTT
v_call: TRBV20-1; d_call: NA; clone_size: NA; j_call: TRBJ2-1; cdr3_aa: CASNKGRVNEQFF; cdr3_nt: TGTGCTAGTAACAAGGGCCGGGTGAATGAGCAGTTCTTC
v_call: TRBV28; d_call: NA; clone_size: NA; j_call: TRBJ1-5; cdr3_aa: CASSSSGGANQPQHF; cdr3_nt: TGTGCCAGCAGTTCGTCGGGGGGGGCCAATCAGCCCCAGCATTTT
v_call: TRBV6-6; d_call: TRBD2; clone_size: NA; j_call: TRBJ2-1; cdr3_aa: CASSLSGKGEQFF; cdr3_nt: TGTGCCAGCAGTCTTAGCGGGAAAGGGGAGCAGTTCTTC
v_call: TRBV30; d_call: TRBD2; clone_size: few; j_call: TRBJ2-1; cdr3_aa: CAWSVPGLAGGYNEQFF; cdr3_nt: TGTGCCTGGAGTGTACCCGGACTAGCGGGGGGGTACAATGAGCAGTTCTTC
v_call: TRBV20-1; d_call: NA; clone_size: NA; j_call: TRBJ2-1; cdr3_aa: CSGINAELRNMGRVNEQFF; cdr3_nt: TGCAGTGGTATCAACGCAGAGTTGCGGAACATGGGCCGGGTGAATGAGCAGTTCTTC
v_call: TRBV7-2; d_call: TRBD2; clone_size: NA; j_call: TRBJ2-1; cdr3_aa: CASSLGAGGYNEQFF; cdr3_nt: TGTGCCAGCAGCTTGGGAGCGGGGGGGTACAATGAGCAGTTCTTC
v_call: TRBV15; d_call: NA; clone_size: NA; j_call: TRBJ2-1; cdr3_aa: CATSGPRGGDEQFF; cdr3_nt: TGTGCCACCAGCGGACCCAGGGGTGGAGATGAACAGTTCTTC
v_call: TRBV30; d_call: NA; clone_size: hyperexpanded; j_call: TRBJ1-1; cdr3_aa: CAWSVPGLHLDRGTEAFF; cdr3_nt: TGTGCCTGGAGTGTACCCGGACTACACCTCGATCGGGGCACTGAAGCTTTCTTT
v_call: TRBV20-1; d_call: NA; clone_size: medium-sized; j_call: TRBJ2-1; cdr3_aa: CSAGGRGPDTQFF; cdr3_nt: TGCAGTGCTGGGGGCCGGGGTCCCGATACGCAGTTCTTC
v_call: TRBV15; d_call: NA; clone_size: once; j_call: TRBJ2-1; cdr3_aa: CATGPGGGDEQFF; cdr3_nt: TGTGCCACCGGACCCGGGGGCGGAGATGAGCAGTTCTTC
v_call: TRBV20-1; d_call: NA; clone_size: few; j_call: TRBJ2-3; cdr3_aa: CSASNKGLQAVSTDTQYF; cdr3_nt: TGCAGTGCTAGTAACAAGGGCCTCCAGGCTGTGAGCACAGATACGCAGTATTTT
v_call: TRBV27; d_call: NA; clone_size: medium-sized; j_call: TRBJ2-1; cdr3_aa: CASTTGTAYNEQFF; cdr3_nt: TGTGCCAGCACTACCGGGACCGCATACAATGAGCAGTTCTTC